This TCR beta chain was sequenced during a study of blood T cells in healthy people across ages. In its sample, this clonotype was seen a few times. Its antigen remains unidentified. Then a second PCR, running roughly 7 to 12 cycles, was carried out with a sample-barcoded 5' primer and a J-beta primer mix. Any given sample supplied a minimum of 3 million CDR3-containing paired-end reads. TCRdb ran MiXCR on the 5' RACE reads and lists one entry per CDR3 protein. The data contain fewer than 900,000 distinct CDR3 sequences, 30% to 45% of them singletons. Study-level points and caveats: More naive CD4+ cells and higher diversity were found in long-lived than in aged donors.

Input material: blood. The sequence came from a man aged 18 to 35 in good health.

CDR3 nucleotide sequence: TGTGCCAGCAGCTTCGACCTTCAGGCCTACAATGAGCAGTTCTTC. This encodes CASSFDLQAYNEQFF. The chain uses TRBV7-3 and TRBJ2-1; no definite D call. The ends were cut back, 3 bases at V and 2 bases at J, with 11 bases in the middle. Germline V gives CDR1 SGHTA, CDR2 FQGTGA. This CDR3 is 15 amino acids long.